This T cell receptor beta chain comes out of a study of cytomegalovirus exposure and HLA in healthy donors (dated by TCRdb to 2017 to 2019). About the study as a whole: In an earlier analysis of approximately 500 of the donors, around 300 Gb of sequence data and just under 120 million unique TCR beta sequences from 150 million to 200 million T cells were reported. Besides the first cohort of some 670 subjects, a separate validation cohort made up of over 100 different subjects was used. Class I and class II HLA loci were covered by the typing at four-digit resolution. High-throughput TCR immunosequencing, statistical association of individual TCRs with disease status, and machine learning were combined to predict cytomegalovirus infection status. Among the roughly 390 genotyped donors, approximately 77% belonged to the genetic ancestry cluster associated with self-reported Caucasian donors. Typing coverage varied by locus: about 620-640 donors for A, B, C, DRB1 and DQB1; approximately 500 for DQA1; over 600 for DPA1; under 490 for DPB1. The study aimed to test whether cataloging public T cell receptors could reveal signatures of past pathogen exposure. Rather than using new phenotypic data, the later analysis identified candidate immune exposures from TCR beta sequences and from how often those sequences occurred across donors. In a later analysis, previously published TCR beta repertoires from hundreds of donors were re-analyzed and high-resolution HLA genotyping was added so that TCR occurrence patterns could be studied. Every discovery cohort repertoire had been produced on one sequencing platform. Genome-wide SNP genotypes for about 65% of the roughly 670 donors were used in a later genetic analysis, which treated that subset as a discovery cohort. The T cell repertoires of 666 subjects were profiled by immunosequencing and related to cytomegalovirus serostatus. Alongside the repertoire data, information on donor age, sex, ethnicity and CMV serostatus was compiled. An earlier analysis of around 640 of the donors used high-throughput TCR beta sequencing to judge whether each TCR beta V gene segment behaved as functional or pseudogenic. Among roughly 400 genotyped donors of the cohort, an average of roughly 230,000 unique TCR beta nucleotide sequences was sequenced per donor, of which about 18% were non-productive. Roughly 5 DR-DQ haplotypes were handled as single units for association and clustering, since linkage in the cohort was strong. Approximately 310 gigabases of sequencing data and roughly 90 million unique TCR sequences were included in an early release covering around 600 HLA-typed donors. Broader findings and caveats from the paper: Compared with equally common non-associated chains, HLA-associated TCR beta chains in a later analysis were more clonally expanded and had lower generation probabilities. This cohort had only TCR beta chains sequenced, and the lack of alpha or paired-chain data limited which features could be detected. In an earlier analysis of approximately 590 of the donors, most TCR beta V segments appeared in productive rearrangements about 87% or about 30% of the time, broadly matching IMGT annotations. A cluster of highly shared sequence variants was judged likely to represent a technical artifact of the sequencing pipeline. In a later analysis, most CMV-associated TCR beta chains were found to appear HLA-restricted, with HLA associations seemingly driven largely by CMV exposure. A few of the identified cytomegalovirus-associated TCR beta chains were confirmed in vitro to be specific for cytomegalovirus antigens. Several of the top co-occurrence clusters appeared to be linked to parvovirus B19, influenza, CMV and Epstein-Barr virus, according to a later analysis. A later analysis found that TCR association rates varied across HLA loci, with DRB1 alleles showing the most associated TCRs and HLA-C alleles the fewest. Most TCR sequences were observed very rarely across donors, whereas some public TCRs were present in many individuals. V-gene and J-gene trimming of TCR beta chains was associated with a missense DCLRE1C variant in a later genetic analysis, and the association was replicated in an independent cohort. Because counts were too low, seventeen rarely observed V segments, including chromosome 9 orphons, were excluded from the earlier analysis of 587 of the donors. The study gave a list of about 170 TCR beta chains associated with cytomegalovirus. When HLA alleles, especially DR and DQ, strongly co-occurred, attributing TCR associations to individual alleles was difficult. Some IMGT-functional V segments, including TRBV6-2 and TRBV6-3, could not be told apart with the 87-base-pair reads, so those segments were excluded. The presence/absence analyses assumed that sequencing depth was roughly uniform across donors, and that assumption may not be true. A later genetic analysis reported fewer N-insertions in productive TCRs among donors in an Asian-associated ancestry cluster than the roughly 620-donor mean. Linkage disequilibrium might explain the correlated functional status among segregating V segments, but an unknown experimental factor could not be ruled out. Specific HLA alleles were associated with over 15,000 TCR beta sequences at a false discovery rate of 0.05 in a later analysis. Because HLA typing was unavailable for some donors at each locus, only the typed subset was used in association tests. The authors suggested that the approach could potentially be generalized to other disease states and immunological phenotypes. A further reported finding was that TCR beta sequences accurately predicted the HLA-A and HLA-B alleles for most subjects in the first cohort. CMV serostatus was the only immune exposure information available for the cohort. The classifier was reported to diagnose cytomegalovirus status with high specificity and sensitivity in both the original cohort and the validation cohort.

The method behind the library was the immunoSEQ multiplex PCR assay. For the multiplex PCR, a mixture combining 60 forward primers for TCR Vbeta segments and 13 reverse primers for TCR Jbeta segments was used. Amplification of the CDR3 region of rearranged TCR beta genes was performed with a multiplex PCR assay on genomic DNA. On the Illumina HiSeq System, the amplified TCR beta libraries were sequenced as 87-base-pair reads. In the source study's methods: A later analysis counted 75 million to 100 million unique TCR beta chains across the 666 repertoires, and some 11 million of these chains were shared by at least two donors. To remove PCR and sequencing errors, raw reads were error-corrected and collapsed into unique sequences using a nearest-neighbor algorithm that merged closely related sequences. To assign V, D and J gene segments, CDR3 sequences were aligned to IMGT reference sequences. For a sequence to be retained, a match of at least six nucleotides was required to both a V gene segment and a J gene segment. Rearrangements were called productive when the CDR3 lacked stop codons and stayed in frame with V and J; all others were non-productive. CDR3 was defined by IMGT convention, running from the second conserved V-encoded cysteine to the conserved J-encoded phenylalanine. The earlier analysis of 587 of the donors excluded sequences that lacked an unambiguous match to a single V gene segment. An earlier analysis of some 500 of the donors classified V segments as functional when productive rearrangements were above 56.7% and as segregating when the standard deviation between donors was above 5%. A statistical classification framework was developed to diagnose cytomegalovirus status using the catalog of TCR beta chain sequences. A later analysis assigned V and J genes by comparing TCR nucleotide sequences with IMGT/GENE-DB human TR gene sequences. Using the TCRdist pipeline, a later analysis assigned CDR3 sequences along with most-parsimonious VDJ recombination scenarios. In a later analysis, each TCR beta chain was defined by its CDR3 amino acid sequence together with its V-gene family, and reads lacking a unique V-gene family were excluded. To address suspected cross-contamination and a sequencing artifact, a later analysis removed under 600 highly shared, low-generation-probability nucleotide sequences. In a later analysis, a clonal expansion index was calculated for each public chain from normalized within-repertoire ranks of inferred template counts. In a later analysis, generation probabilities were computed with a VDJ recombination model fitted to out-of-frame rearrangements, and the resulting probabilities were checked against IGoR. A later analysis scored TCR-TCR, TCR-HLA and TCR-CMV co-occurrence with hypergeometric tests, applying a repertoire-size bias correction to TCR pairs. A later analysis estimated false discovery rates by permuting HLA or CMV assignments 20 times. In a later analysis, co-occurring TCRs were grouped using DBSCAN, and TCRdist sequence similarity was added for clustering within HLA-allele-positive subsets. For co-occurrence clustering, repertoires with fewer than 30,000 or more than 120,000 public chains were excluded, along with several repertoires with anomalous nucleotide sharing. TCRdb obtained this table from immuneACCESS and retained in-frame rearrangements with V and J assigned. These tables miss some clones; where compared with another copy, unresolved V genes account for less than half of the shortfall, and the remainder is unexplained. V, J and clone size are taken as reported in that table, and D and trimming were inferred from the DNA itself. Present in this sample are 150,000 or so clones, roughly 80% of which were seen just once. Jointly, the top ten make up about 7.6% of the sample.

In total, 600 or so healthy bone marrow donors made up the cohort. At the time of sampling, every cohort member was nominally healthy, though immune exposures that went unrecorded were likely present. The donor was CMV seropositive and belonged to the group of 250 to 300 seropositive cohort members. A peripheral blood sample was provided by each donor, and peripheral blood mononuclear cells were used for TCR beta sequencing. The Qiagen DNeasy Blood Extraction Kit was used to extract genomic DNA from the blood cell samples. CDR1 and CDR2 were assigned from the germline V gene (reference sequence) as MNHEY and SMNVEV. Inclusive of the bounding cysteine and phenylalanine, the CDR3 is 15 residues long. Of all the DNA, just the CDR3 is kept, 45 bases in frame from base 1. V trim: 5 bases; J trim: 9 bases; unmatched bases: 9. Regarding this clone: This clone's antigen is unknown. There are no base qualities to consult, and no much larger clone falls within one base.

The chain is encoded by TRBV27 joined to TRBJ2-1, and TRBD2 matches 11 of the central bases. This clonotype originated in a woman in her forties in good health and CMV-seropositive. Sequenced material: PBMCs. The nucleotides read TGTGCCAGCAGTCCCCGACTAGCGGGATCGGGTGAGCAGTTCTTC. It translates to CASSPRLAGSGEQFF.